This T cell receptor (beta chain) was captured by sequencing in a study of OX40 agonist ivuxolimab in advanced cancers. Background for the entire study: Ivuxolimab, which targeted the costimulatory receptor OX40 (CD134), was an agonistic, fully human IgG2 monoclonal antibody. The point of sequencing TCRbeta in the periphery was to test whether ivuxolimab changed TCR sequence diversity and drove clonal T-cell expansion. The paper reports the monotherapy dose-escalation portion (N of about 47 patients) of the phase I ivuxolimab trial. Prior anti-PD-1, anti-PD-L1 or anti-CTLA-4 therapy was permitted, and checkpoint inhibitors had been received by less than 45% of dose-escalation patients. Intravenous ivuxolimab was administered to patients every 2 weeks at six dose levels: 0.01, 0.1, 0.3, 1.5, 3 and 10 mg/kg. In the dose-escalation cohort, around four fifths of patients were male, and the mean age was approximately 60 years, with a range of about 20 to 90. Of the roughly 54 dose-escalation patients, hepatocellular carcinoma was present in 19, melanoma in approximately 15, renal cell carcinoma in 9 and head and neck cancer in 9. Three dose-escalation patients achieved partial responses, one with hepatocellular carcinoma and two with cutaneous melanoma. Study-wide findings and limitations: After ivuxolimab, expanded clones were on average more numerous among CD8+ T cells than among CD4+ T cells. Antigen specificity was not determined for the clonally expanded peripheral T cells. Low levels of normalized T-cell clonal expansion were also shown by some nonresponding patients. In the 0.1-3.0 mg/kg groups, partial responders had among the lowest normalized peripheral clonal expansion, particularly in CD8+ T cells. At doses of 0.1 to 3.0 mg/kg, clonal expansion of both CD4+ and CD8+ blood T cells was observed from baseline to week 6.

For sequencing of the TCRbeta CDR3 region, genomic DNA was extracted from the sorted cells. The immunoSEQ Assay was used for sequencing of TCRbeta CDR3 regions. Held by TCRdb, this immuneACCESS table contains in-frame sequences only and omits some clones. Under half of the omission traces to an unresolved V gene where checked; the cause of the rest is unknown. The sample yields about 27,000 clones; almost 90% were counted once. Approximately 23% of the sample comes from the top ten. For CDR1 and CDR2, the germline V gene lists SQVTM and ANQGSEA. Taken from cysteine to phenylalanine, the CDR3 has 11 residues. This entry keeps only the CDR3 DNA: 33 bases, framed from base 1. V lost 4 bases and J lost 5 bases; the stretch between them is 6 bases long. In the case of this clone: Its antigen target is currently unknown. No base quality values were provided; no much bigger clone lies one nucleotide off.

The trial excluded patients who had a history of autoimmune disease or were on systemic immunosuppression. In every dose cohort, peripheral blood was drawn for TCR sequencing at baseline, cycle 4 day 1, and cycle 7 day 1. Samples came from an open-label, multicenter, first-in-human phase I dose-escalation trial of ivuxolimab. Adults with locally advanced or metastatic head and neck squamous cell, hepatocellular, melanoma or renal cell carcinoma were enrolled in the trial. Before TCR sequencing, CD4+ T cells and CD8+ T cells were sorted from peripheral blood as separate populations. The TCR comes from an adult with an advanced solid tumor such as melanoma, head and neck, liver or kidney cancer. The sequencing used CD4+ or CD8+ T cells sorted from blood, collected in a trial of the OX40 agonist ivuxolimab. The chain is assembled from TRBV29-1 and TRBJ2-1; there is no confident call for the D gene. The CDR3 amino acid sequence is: CSVGGNNEQFF. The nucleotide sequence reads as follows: TGCAGCGTTGGTGGGAACAATGAGCAGTTCTTC.